The 20 T cell receptor beta chains below come from one sample, sequenced in a study of blood T cell repertoires in COVID-19. TCRdb's table, derived via immunoSEQ multiplex PCR, lists solely in-frame clones and lacks some. The table shows about 61,000 clones, with around 88% occurring only once. Sequenced material: peripheral blood. Receptor source: a woman aged 80 or older with active COVID-19.

The CDR3 protein is CASSLDSNEKLFF. DNA for the CDR3: TGTGCCAGCAGTTTAGACAGTAATGAAAAACTGTTTTTT. The J gene is TRBJ1-4, the V gene TRBV6-5; possible D gene TRBD1, 5 bases. V shed 4 bases and J shed 4 bases, with 7 bases lying between them. Germline V CDR1 and CDR2: MNHEY, SVGAGI. There are 13 residues in the CDR3.

The V and J genes are TRBV6-6 and TRBJ1-5; D gene unclear. Trimming left V 5 bases short and J 9 bases short, with 17 bases between. Looked up from germline, CDR1 is MNHNY and CDR2 is SVGAGI (reference sequence). The CDR3 is 14 amino acids. The CDR3 reads CASSASRELRPQHF. The CDR3 nucleotides are TGTGCCAGCAGTGCTTCCCGGGAGTTACGGCCCCAGCATTTT.

The chain joins TRBV9 to TRBJ1-5; 8 nucleotides agree with TRBD1. This CDR3 is 19 amino acids long. J was trimmed by 0 bases and V by 0 bases; bases with no gene match: 11. Per germline, CDR1 SGDLS and CDR2 YYNGEE. The chain's CDR3 is CASSVAQGAPNYSNQPQHF. The CDR3 DNA is TGTGCCAGCAGCGTAGCTCAGGGGGCCCCCAACTATAGCAATCAGCCCCAGCATTTT.

This clone was detected only a few times. The genes are TRBV15 and TRBJ2-2; D gene ambiguous. Trimming removed 0 bases at V and 4 bases at J, with 12 bases between. The germline V gene has CDR1 LNHNV and CDR2 YYDKDF (reference sequence). The CDR3 consists of 16 residues. In nucleotides, the CDR3 is TGTGCCACCAGCAGAGATCGAGGTTACGGCACCGGGGAGCTGTTTTTT. Its protein product is CATSRDRGYGTGELFF. The full variable domain, in which reference TRBV15 and TRBJ2-2 provide the parts outside the CDR3, is DAMVIQNPRYQVTQFGKPVTLSCSQTLNHNVMYWYQQKSSQAPKLLFHYYDKDFNNEADTPDNFQSRRPNTSFCFLDIRSPGLGDTAMYLCATSRDRGYGTGELFFGEGSRLTVL.

V usage is TRBV2 and J usage is TRBJ1-4; 10 positions agree with TRBD1. This CDR3 region has 13 residues. Losses at the gene ends were 4 bases for V and 10 bases for J; bases not matched to a gene: 3. CDR1 is SNHLY, CDR2 FYNNEI, per germline. CDR3 bases: TGTGCCAGCAGTGGACAGGGGGCCCCAAAACTGTTTTTT. Amino acid sequence: CASSGQGAPKLFF.

This clone was counted between two and nine times. V is TRBV6-6 and J is TRBJ1-5; 7 nucleotides agree with TRBD1. CDR1 MNHNY and CDR2 SVGAGI come from the germline V gene (reference sequence). V lost 5 bases to trimming and J lost 5 bases; unmatched junction nucleotides: 3. The CDR3 has 13 residues. CDR3 bases: TGTGCCAGCAGTGACAGGGTAGATCAGCCCCAGCATTTT. It codes for CASSDRVDQPQHF.

This clone was counted a single time. The chain joins TRBV18 to TRBJ2-7, with 8 nucleotides matching TRBD1. CDR1 and CDR2 from the germline V gene are KGHSH and LQKENI. The CDR3 totals 15 residues. J was trimmed by 4 bases and V by 3 bases; bases with no gene match: 8. CDR3 DNA sequence: TGTGCCAGCTCACCGGGGGCAGGGGGCTGGTACGAGCAGTACTTC. Its translation is CASSPGAGGWYEQYF. The full variable domain, in which reference TRBV18 and TRBJ2-7 provide the parts outside the CDR3, is NAGVMQNPRHLVRRRGQEARLRCSPMKGHSHVYWYRQLPEEGLKFMVYLQKENIIDESGMPKERFSAEFPKEGPSILRIQQVVRGDSAAYFCASSPGAGGWYEQYFGPGTRLTVT.

The J gene is TRBJ1-2, the V gene TRBV19; 9 bases line up with TRBD1. Germline trimming cut 5 bases from V and 2 bases from J; bases unmatched to any gene: 3. Germline V lookup: CDR1 LNHDA, CDR2 SQIVND (reference sequence). The CDR3 loop spans 14 amino acids. This CDR3 reads CASSPGTGNYGYTF. For the CDR3, the DNA is TGTGCCAGTAGTCCAGGGACAGGGAACTATGGCTACACCTTC.

The chain joins TRBV2 to TRBJ2-2; maybe TRBD2 (6 bases). Germline V gives CDR1 SNHLY, CDR2 FYNNEI. The CDR3 sequence is 14 residues long. Trimming took 5 bases from V and 6 from J, leaving 13 bases between them. In DNA form, the CDR3 reads TGTGCCAGCAGTAGGGACTCGTGGGCCGGGGAGCTGTTTTTT. Protein product: CASSRDSWAGELFF.

The chain recombines TRBV7-2 with TRBJ1-2, with a possible D match to TRBD1 (5 bases). Germline CDR1 and CDR2: SGHTA and FQGNSA. The CDR3 is made up of 13 amino acids. V dropped 3 bases and J dropped 4 bases, with 9 bases sitting between them. The CDR3 coding sequence is TGTGCCAGCAGCTTGGGAGGGACCTATGGCTACACCTTC. Translating gives CASSLGGTYGYTF.

In regard to this clone: Other nucleotide sequences from this sample produce the same CDR3. This chain uses TRBV5-1 with TRBJ2-3, with D maybe TRBD1 (5 bases). Germline V CDR1 and CDR2: SGHRS, YFSETQ. This CDR3 contains 13 residues. The ends were cut back, 4 bases at V and 2 bases at J, with 8 bases in the middle. CDR3 amino acids: CASSPGYTDTQYF. In DNA, the CDR3 is TGCGCCAGCAGCCCAGGGTACACAGATACGCAGTATTTT.

The V and J genes are TRBV5-1 and TRBJ2-3; 10 nucleotides line up with TRBD2. Germline V gene data show CDR1 as SGHRS and CDR2 as YFSETQ. The CDR3 is 16 amino acids. J lost 0 bases, V lost 0 bases, and 1 base had no gene match. The CDR3 DNA reads as TGCGCCAGCAGCTTGGAGACTAGCGGGAGCACAGATACGCAGTATTTT. It is translated as CASSLETSGSTDTQYF.

The chain joins TRBV3-1 (or the pseudogene TRBV3-2) to TRBJ1-6; possibly TRBD1 for D (5 bases). Trimming removed 3 bases from V and 4 bases from J, with 13 bases in between. The CDR3 consists of 16 residues. Germline V gene data show CDR1 as LGHDT and CDR2 as YNNKEL (reference sequence). The CDR3 DNA sequence: TGTGCCAGCAGCCAGACGGGACTGCGATATAATTCACCCCTCCACTTT. Protein product: CASSQTGLRYNSPLHF.

CDR3 amino acids: CSVDKNTGELFF. CDR3 DNA: TGCAGCGTTGACAAGAACACCGGGGAGCTGTTTTTT. This sequence joins TRBV29-1 and TRBJ2-2, with D unclear. The CDR3 consists of 12 residues. Germline CDR1 reads SQVTM; CDR2 reads ANQGSEA. Trimming left V 3 bases short and J 1 base short, with 3 bases between.

The V call is TRBV7-8, the J call TRBJ2-7, with TRBD1 as a possible D gene (6 bases). The germline gives CDR1 SGHVS, CDR2 FQNEAQ. The CDR3 spans 14 residues. Trimming left V 3 bases short and J 4 bases short, with 13 bases between. The CDR3 DNA sequence: TGTGCCAGCAGCTTGGGAACAGGGTCTTACGAGCAGTACTTC. Its translation is CASSLGTGSYEQYF.

The V and J genes are TRBV4-2 and TRBJ2-7, with 14 bases matching TRBD2. This CDR3 has 16 amino acids. V dropped 0 bases and J dropped 6; count of bases not matched to a gene: 4. Germline CDR1 is LGHNA and CDR2 is YNFKEQ. CDR3 loop: CASSQDGLAGGREQYF. The CDR3 nucleotides are TGTGCCAGCAGCCAAGATGGACTAGCGGGGGGTCGCGAGCAGTACTTC.

The chain recombines TRBV6-2 or TRBV6-3 with TRBJ2-5; 10 nucleotides match TRBD2. The CDR3 consists of 16 residues. The germline V gene has CDR1 MNHEY and CDR2 SVGEGT. V was clipped by 0 bases and J by 7 bases; unmatched bases: 8. CDR3 nucleotide sequence: TGTGCCAGCAGTTACTCGAGCGGGGGGGCCTATCCGACCCAGTACTTC. This translates into CASSYSSGGAYPTQYF.

The CDR3 coding sequence is TGTGCCAGCAGCCCGGGACAGCCTAAAGAGACCCAGTACTTC. This codes for CASSPGQPKETQYF. This sequence joins TRBV7-2 and TRBJ2-5, with 7 bases fitting TRBD1. Germline CDR1 is SGHTA and CDR2 is FQGNSA. V trimming: 5 bases; J trimming: 3 bases; junction bases outside the gene matches: 6. This CDR3 is 14 amino acids long.

The V and J genes are TRBV20-1 and TRBJ2-1; tentative D call: TRBD2 (6 bases). Per germline, CDR1 DFQATT and CDR2 SNEGSKA (reference sequence). The CDR3 is 15 residues long. Trimming removed 3 bases from V and 0 bases from J, with 12 bases in between. CDR3 protein: CSASVWRGSYNEQFF. The CDR3 DNA sequence: TGCAGTGCTAGTGTTTGGCGGGGCTCCTACAATGAGCAGTTCTTC.

The chain links TRBV18 to TRBJ2-5; D ambiguous. The CDR3 has 15 amino acids. The germline CDR1 and CDR2 sequences are KGHSH and LQKENI. Trimming took off 2 bases at V and 2 bases at J, with 12 bases between the two ends. The CDR3 DNA reads TGTGCCAGCTCACCAAACACAGACGGACAAGAGACCCAGTACTTC. Its translation: CASSPNTDGQETQYF. Using reference TRBV18 and TRBJ2-5 for the parts outside the CDR3, the full variable domain is NAGVMQNPRHLVRRRGQEARLRCSPMKGHSHVYWYRQLPEEGLKFMVYLQKENIIDESGMPKERFSAEFPKEGPSILRIQQVVRGDSAAYFCASSPNTDGQETQYFGPGTRLLVL.